The clone carrying this T cell receptor beta chain was counted a few times. Produced via immunoSEQ multiplex PCR; TCRdb's table is partial and in-frame only. The sample comprises about a million clones, 76% of which are singletons, and approximately 1.5% rests with the top ten. V was trimmed by 3 bases and J by 1 base, leaving 6 bases between them. The CDR3 runs to 12 residues. Germline-derived CDR1 and CDR2 are GTSNPN and SVGIG (reference sequence). This entry belongs to a study of shared clonotypes between healthy human individuals. This chain uses TRBV30 with TRBJ1-1, with unresolved D. The sequencing input was memory CD4+ T cells sorted from blood. Regarding subset: CD45RA-negative fraction. This sequence was found in a man aged 18 to 30 in good health. This chain's CDR3 is CAWRPGNTEAFF. The DNA for the CDR3 is TGTGCCTGGAGACCTGGGAACACTGAAGCTTTCTTT. Variable domain in full (rest from reference TRBV30 and TRBJ1-1): SQTIHQWPATLVQPVGSPLSLECTVEGTSNPNLYWYRQAAGRGLQLLFYSVGIGQISSEVPQNLSASRPQDRQFILSSKKLLLSDSGFYLCAWRPGNTEAFFGQGTRLTVV.